This T cell receptor (beta chain) emerged from a study of technical replicates of blood from a handful of donors. From germline, CDR1 is LNHDA and CDR2 SQIVND (reference sequence). V shed 8 bases and J 6 bases; nucleotides not matched to a gene: 16. CDR3 length: 15 amino acids. This table comes from immunoSEQ multiplex PCR, and its TCRdb copy is limited to in-frame clones, with some not included. The sample lists about 15,000 clones, 70% to 90% occurring once. The genes are TRBV19 and TRBJ2-7; 7 nucleotides match TRBD1. The sample was PBMCs. The clonotype was recovered from a human donor in good health. CDR3 sequence reads: CASQASSTGSGEQYF. For the CDR3, the DNA is TGTGCCAGTCAAGCCAGCTCGACAGGGTCTGGCGAGCAGTACTTC.